What follows are 10 T cell receptor beta chains derived from one specimen sequenced in a study of blood T cell repertoires in COVID-19. Clones were sequenced by immunoSEQ multiplex PCR, and TCRdb holds only the in-frame ones, with some missing. The sample includes 450,000 or so clones, about nine tenths of them seen just once. Sequencing used PBMCs or T cells enriched from blood (not recorded which). The receptors were sampled from a man between 18 and 35 years old who had recovered from COVID-19.

The chain recombines TRBV6-5 with TRBJ2-7; 8 bases line up with TRBD1. V lost 0 bases to trimming and J lost 1 base; unmatched junction nucleotides: 2. There are 15 residues in the CDR3. Per the germline V gene, CDR1 is MNHEY and CDR2 is SVGAGI. CDR3: CASSYSDRGSYEQYF. The CDR3 DNA is TGTGCCAGCAGTTACTCCGACAGGGGTTCCTACGAGCAGTACTTC.

The CDR3 loop reads CASSPGLNSGNTIYF. The CDR3 DNA sequence: TGTGCCAGCAGTCCAGGACTCAACTCTGGAAACACCATATATTTT. The V call is TRBV27, the J call TRBJ1-3; D is unclear. CDR1 is MNHEY, CDR2 SMNVEV, per germline (reference sequence). This CDR3 has 15 amino acids. V lost 5 bases and J 0 bases, leaving 11 bases between the germline ends.

The V call is TRBV9, the J call TRBJ2-7; 7 bases match TRBD1. The CDR3 covers 13 residues. With V trimmed by 3 bases and J by 3 bases, 3 bases remained unmatched. CDR1 is SGDLS, CDR2 YYNGEE, per germline. CDR3 protein: CASSAGDSYEQYF. In DNA, the CDR3 is TGTGCCAGCAGCGCAGGGGACAGCTACGAGCAGTACTTC.

The rearrangement links TRBV11-2 to TRBJ2-4, with 7 bases aligning to TRBD2. Germline values: CDR1 SGHAT, CDR2 FQNNGV. Losses at the gene ends were 5 bases for V and 6 bases for J; bases not matched to a gene: 7. This CDR3 is built from 14 residues. The CDR3 DNA follows: TGTGCCAGCAGCCCGGGGGACTATCTAAACATTCAGTACTTC. Translated, it gives CASSPGDYLNIQYF.

The chain recombines TRBV3-1 (or the pseudogene TRBV3-2) with TRBJ2-1; maybe TRBD1 (5 bases). The CDR3 spans 12 residues. Germline CDR1 reads LGHDT; CDR2 reads YNNKEL (reference sequence). Trimming left V 4 bases short and J 7 bases short, with 8 bases between. CDR3 bases: TGTGCCAGCAGCCGACAGCAGAATGAGCAGTTCTTC. Translated: CASSRQQNEQFF.

This sequence joins TRBV7-3 and TRBJ2-2; D may be TRBD2 (5 bases). V was cut by 2 bases and J by 0 bases, with 10 bases left in between. CDR3 length: 16 residues. Germline V gene sequence: CDR1 SGHTA, CDR2 FQGTGA. CDR3 region: CASSLQARANTGELFF. CDR3 coding DNA: TGTGCCAGCAGCTTACAAGCGCGGGCGAACACCGGGGAGCTGTTTTTT.

The gene calls are TRBV20-1 and TRBJ1-5; maybe TRBD1 (5 bases). The V and J ends lost 3 bases and 7 bases respectively, with 16 bases between them. The germline CDR1 and CDR2 sequences are DFQATT and SNEGSKA (reference sequence). CDR3 length: 14 amino acids. Here the CDR3 DNA reads TGCAGTGCTAGTAGCCGGCGGGACCGCCAGCCCCAGCATTTT. This translates into CSASSRRDRQPQHF.

The chain is built from TRBV6-5 and TRBJ1-1; weak D call: TRBD1 (6 bases). The V and J ends lost 5 bases and 2 bases respectively, with 9 bases between them. Germline loops: CDR1 MNHEY, CDR2 SVGAGI. The CDR3 length is 13 residues. The CDR3: CASSPGTNTEAFF. In nucleotides, the CDR3 is TGTGCCAGCAGTCCAGGGACAAACACTGAAGCTTTCTTT.

V and J are TRBV9 and TRBJ2-1; TRBD1 is a possible D gene (6 bases). Germline-derived CDR1 and CDR2 are SGDLS and YYNGEE. The CDR3 runs 17 residues. V gave up 0 bases and J gave up 0 bases, with 13 bases separating them. The CDR3 region is CASSVGAGASSYNEQFF. DNA for the CDR3: TGTGCCAGCAGCGTAGGGGCAGGGGCCTCCTCCTACAATGAGCAGTTCTTC.

CDR3 DNA: TGTGCCAGCAGCTTAGATCCCCTAGCGCAAGAGACCCAGTACTTC. This codes for CASSLDPLAQETQYF. The rearrangement uses TRBV11-2 and TRBJ2-5; tentatively, D is TRBD2 (6 bases). Deletions cut 0 bases from V and 2 bases from J, with 10 bases between. CDR1 and CDR2 (germline): SGHAT, FQNNGV. This CDR3 contains 15 residues. Variable domain in full (rest from reference TRBV11-2 and TRBJ2-5): EAGVAQSPRYKIIEKRQSVAFWCNPISGHATLYWYQQILGQGPKLLIQFQNNGVVDDSQLPKDRFSAERLKGVDSTLKIQPAKLEDSAVYLCASSLDPLAQETQYFGPGTRLLVL.